What follows is one T cell receptor beta chain and its context. What it recognizes is unknown. Sequencing was performed with immunoSEQ multiplex PCR; in TCRdb, only in-frame clones are kept and a portion is missing. The data hold 50,000 to 70,000 clones, with 92% observed a single time. The sample is drawn from a study of CD4 T cells in relation to SARS-CoV-2 and coronaviruses. Background on the study: Convalescent patients were roughly 8 males and a few females; two were Hispanic. Crossreactive spike epitopes shared across donors were mapped to their HLA restriction. Study-wide results and caveats: Crossreactive clones expanded significantly less to SARS-CoV-2 than monoreactive clones.

CDR1 and CDR2 (germline): SEHNR, FQNEAQ (reference sequence). V lost 0 bases to trimming and J lost 4 bases, with 16 bases between them. This CDR3 is 16 amino acids long. J is TRBJ2-7 and V is TRBV7-9; D may be TRBD1 (6 bases). This receptor was taken from an adult with COVID-19. Material: naive CD4+ T cells from PBMCs. Subset reported: naive CD4+ T cells isolated by negative enrichment. The CDR3 loop is CASSLARAGDGYEQYF. CDR3 coding DNA: TGTGCCAGCAGCTTAGCGCGGGCAGGGGATGGGTACGAGCAGTACTTC.